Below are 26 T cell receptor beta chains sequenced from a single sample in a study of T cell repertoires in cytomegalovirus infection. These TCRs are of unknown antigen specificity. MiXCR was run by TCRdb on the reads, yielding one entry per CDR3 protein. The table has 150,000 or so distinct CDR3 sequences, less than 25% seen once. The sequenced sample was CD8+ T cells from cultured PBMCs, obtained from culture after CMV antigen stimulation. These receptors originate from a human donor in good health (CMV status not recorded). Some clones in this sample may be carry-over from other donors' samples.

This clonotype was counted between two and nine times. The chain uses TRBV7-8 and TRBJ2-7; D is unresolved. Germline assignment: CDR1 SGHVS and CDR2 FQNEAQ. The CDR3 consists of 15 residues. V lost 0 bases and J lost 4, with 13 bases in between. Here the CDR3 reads CASSLAYGKRYEQYF. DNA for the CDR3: TGTGCCAGCAGCTTAGCGTATGGCAAAAGGTACGAGCAGTACTTC.

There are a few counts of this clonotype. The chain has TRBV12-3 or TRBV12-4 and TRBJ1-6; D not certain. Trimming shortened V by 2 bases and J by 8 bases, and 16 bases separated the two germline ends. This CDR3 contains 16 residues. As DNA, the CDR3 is TGTGCCAGCAGTTTATGGGCAGGAGAGGAAGATTCACCCCTCCACTTT. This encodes CASSLWAGEEDSPLHF.

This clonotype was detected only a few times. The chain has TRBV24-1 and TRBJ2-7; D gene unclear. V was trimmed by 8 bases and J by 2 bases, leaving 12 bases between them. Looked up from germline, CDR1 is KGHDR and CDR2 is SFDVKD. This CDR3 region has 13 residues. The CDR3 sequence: CATMVRLPYEQYF. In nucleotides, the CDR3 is TGTGCCACCATGGTCCGCCTTCCCTACGAGCAGTACTTC.

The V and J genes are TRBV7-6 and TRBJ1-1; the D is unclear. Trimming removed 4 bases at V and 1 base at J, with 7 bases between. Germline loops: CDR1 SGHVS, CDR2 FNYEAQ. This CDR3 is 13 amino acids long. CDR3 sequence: CASSSLKNTEAFF. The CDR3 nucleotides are TGTGCCAGCAGCTCCCTAAAGAACACTGAAGCTTTCTTT.

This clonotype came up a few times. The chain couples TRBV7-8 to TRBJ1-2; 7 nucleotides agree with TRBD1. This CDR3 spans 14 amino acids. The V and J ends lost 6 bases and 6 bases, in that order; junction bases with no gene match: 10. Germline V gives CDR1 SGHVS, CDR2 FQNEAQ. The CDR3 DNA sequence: TGTGCCAGCAGTTACAGGGGCCCAGGAGATGGCTACACCTTC. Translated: CASSYRGPGDGYTF. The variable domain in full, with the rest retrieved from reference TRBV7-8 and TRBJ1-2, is GAGVSQSPRYKVAKRGQDVALRCDPISGHVSLFWYQQALGQGPEFLTYFQNEAQLDKSGLPSDRFFAERPEGSVSTLKIQRTQQEDSAVYLCASSYRGPGDGYTFGSGTRLTVV.

For the CDR3, the DNA is TGTGCCAGCAGCGAAAAGGGACAGTTTTTCGACGAGCAGTACTTC. Translating it yields CASSEKGQFFDEQYF. This chain links TRBV6-5 with TRBJ2-7, with 7 nucleotides matching TRBD1. This CDR3 comprises 15 residues. V dropped 6 bases and J dropped 5; count of bases not matched to a gene: 13. Germline CDR1 and CDR2: MNHEY and SVGAGI.

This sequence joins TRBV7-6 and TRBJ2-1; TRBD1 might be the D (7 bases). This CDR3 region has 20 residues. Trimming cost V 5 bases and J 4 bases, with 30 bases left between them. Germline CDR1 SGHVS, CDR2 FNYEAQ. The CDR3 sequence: CASSPLPPQGGFSSYNEQFF. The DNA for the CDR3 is TGTGCCAGCAGCCCCTTGCCCCCCCAGGGGGGATTTTCATCTTACAATGAGCAGTTCTTC.

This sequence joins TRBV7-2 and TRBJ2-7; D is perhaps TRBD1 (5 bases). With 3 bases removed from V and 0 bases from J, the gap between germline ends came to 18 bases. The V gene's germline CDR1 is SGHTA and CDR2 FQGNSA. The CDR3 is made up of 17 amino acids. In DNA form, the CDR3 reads TGTGCCAGCAGCTTTTGGCCGGCAGGGCCAAGCTCCTACGAGCAGTACTTC. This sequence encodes CASSFWPAGPSSYEQYF. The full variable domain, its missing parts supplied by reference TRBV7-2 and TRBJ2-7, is GAGVSQSPSNKVTEKGKDVELRCDPISGHTALYWYRQSLGQGLEFLIYFQGNSAPDKSGLPSDRFSAERTGGSVSTLTIQRTQQEDSAVYLCASSFWPAGPSSYEQYFGPGTRLTVT.

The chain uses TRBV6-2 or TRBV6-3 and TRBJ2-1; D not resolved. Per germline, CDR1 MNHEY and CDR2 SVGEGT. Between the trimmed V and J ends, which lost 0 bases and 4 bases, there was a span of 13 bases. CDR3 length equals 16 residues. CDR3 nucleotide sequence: TGTGCCAGCAGTTACTCGGCCGTAAAATTATACAATGAGCAGTTCTTC. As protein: CASSYSAVKLYNEQFF.

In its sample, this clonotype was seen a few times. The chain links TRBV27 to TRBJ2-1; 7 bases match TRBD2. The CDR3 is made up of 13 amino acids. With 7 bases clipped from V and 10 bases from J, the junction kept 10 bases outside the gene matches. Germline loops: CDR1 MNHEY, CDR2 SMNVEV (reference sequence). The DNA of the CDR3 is TGTGCCAGCACCCCGAAGACTAGCAGCGAGCAGTTCTTC. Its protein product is CASTPKTSSEQFF.

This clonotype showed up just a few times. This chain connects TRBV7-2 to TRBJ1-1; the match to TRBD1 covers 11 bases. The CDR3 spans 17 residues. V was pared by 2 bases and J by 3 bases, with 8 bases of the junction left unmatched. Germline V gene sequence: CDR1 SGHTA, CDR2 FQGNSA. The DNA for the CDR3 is TGTGCCAGCAGCTTATTGAGGACAGGGGGCCCGGACACTGAAGCTTTCTTT. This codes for CASSLLRTGGPDTEAFF.

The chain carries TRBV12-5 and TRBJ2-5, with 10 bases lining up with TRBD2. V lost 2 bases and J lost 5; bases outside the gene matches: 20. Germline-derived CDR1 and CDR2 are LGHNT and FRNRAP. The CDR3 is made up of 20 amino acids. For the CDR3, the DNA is TGTGCTAGTGGTTTGCCTTCAGACCACGGGACTAGCGCCGACAGGGAGACCCAGTACTTC. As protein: CASGLPSDHGTSADRETQYF.

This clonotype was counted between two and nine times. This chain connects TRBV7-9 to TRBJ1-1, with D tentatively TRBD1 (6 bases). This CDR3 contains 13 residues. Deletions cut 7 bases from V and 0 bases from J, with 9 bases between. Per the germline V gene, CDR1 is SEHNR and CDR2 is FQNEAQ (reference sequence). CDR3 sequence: CASKDSMNTEAFF. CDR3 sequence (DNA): TGTGCCAGCAAGGACAGTATGAACACTGAAGCTTTCTTT.

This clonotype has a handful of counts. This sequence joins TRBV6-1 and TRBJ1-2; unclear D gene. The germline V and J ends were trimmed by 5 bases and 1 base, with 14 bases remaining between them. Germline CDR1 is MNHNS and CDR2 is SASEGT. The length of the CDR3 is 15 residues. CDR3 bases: TGTGCCAGCAGTTCCGAAGTTAGTAATAACTATGGCTACACCTTC. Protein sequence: CASSSEVSNNYGYTF.

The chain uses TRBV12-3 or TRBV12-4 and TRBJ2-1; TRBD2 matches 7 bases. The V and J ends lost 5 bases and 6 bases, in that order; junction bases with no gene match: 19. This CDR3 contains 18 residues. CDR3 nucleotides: TGTGCCAGCAGTCCCGAGGCAGGGAGGGCAGATCCGAGCAATGAGCAGTTCTTC. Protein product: CASSPEAGRADPSNEQFF.

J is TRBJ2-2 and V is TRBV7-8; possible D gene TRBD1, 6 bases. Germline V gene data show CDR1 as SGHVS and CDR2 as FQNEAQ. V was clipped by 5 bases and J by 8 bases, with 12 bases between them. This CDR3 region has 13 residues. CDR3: CASSRTVTGELFF. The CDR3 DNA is TGTGCCAGCAGCCGGACAGTAACTGGGGAGCTGTTTTTT.

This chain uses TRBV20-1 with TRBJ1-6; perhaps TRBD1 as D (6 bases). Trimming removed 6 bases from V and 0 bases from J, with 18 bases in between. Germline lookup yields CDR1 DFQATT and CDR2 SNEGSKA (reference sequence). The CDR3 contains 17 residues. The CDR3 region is CSAKLIRDNSYNSPLHF. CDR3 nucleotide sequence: TGCAGTGCCAAACTTATCCGGGACAACTCCTATAATTCACCCCTCCACTTT.

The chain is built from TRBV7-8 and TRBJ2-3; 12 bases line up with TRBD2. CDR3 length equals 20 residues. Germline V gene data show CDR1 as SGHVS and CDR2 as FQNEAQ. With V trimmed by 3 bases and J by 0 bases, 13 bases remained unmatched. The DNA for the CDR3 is TGTGCCAGCAGCTTTTTACTAGCGGGGGGCGTATATGAAAGCACAGATACGCAGTATTTT. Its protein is CASSFLLAGGVYESTDTQYF. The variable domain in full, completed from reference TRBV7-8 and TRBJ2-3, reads GAGVSQSPRYKVAKRGQDVALRCDPISGHVSLFWYQQALGQGPEFLTYFQNEAQLDKSGLPSDRFFAERPEGSVSTLKIQRTQQEDSAVYLCASSFLLAGGVYESTDTQYFGPGTRLTVL.

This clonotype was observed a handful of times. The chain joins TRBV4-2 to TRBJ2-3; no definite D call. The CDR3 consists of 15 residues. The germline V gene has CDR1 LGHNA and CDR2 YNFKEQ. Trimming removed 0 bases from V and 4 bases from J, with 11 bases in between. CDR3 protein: CASSQDRASADTQYF. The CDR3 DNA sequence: TGTGCCAGCAGCCAAGATCGAGCCTCGGCAGATACGCAGTATTTT.

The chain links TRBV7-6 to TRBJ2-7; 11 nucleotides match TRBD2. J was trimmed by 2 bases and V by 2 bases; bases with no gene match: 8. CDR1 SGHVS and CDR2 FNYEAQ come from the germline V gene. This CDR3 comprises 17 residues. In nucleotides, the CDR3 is TGTGCCAGCAGCTTATTATCGCCTAGCGGGAGGCCCTACGAGCAGTACTTC. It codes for CASSLLSPSGRPYEQYF.

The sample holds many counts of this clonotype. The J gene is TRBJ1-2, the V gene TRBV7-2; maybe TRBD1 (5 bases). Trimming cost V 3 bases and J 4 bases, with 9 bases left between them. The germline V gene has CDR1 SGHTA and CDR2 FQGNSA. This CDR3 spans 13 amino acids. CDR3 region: CASSFGGLYGYTF. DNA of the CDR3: TGTGCCAGCAGCTTCGGGGGACTCTATGGCTACACCTTC.

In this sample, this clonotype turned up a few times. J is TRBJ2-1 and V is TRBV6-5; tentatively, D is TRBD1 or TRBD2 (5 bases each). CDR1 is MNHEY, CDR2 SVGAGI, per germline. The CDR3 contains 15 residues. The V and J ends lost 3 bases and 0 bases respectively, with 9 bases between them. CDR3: CASSYKGTSYNEQFF. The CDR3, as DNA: TGTGCCAGCAGTTATAAGGGGACCTCCTACAATGAGCAGTTCTTC.

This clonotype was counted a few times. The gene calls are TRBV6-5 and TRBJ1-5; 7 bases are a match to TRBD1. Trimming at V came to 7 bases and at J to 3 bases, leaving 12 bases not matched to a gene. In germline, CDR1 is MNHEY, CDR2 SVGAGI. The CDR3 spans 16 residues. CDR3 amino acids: CASKSSETGHNQPQHF. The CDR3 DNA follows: TGTGCCAGCAAATCATCGGAGACAGGGCACAATCAGCCCCAGCATTTT.

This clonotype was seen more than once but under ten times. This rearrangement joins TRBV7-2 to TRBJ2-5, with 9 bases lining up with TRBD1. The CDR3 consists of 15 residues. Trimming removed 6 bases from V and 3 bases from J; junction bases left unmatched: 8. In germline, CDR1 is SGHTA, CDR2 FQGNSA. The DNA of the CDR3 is TGTGCCAGCAGTCCTTCTTGGGACAGGGAAGAGACCCAGTACTTC. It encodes CASSPSWDREETQYF.

The CDR3 region is CAITGDIAYEQYF. Written as DNA, the CDR3 is TGTGCCATAACCGGCGACATCGCATACGAGCAGTACTTC. The rearrangement links TRBV10-3 to TRBJ2-7; no clear D. The CDR3 consists of 13 residues. The V and J ends lost 9 bases and 4 bases respectively, with 16 bases between them. From germline, CDR1 is ENHRY and CDR2 SYGVKD.

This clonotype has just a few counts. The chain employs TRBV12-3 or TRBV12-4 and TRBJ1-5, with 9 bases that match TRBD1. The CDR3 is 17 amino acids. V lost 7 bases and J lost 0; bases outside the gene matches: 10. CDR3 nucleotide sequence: TGTGCCAGCACTGCCGGGACAGGGAGCCGTAGCAATCAGCCCCAGCATTTT. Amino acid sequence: CASTAGTGSRSNQPQHF.